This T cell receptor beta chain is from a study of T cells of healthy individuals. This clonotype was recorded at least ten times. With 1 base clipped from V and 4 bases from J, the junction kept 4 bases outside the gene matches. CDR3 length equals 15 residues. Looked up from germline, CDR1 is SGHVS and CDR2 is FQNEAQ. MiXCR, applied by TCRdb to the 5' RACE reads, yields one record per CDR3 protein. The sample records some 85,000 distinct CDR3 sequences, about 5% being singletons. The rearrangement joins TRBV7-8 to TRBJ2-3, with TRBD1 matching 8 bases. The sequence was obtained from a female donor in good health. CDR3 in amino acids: CASSLVAGGSDTQYF. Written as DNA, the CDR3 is TGTGCCAGCAGCTTAGTAGCAGGGGGCTCAGATACGCAGTATTTT. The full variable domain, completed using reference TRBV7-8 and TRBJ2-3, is GAGVSQSPRYKVAKRGQDVALRCDPISGHVSLFWYQQALGQGPEFLTYFQNEAQLDKSGLPSDRFFAERPEGSVSTLKIQRTQQEDSAVYLCASSLVAGGSDTQYFGPGTRLTVL.